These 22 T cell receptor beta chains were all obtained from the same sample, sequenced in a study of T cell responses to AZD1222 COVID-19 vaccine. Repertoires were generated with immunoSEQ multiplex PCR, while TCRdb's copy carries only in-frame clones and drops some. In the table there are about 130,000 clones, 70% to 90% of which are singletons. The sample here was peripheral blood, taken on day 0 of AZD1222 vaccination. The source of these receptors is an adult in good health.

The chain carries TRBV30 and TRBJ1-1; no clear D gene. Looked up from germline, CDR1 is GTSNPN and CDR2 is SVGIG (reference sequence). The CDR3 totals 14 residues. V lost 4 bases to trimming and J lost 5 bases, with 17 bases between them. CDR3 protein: CAWNPTSVGTEAFF. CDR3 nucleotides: TGTGCCTGGAATCCAACTTCGGTGGGTACTGAAGCTTTCTTT.

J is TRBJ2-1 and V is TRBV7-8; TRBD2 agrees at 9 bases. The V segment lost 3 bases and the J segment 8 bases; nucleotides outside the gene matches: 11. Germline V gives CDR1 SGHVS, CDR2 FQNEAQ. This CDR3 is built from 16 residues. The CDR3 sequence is CASSFAMAGGRDEQFF. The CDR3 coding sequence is TGTGCCAGCAGCTTCGCTATGGCGGGGGGGCGAGATGAGCAGTTCTTC.

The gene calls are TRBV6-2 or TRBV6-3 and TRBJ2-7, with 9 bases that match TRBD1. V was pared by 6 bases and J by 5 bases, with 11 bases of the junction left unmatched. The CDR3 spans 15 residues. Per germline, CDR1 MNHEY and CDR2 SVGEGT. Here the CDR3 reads CASSPPGQGFNEQYF. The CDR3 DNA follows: TGTGCCAGCAGCCCGCCGGGACAGGGCTTTAACGAGCAGTACTTC.

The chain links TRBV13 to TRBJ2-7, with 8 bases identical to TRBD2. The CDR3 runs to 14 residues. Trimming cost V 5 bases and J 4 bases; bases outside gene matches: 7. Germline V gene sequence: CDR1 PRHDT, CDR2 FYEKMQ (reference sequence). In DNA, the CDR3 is TGTGCCAGCAGCATCCAGCGGGAGAGGTACGAGCAGTACTTC. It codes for CASSIQRERYEQYF.

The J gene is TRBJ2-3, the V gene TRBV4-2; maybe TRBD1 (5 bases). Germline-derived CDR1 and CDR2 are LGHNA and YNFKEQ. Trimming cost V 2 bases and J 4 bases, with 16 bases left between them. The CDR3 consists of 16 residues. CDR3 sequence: CASSQRGRADADTQYF. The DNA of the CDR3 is TGTGCCAGCAGCCAAAGGGGAAGGGCCGACGCAGATACGCAGTATTTT.

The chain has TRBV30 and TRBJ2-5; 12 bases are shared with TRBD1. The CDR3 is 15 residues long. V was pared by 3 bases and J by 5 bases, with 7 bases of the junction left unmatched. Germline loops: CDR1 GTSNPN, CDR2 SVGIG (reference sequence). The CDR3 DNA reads TGTGCCTGGAGCCCGGGACAGGGGGCGCGGGAGACCCAGTACTTC. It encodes CAWSPGQGARETQYF.

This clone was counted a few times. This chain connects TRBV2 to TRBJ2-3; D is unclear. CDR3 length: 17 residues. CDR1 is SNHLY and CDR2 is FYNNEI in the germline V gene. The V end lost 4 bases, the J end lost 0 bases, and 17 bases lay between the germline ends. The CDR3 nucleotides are TGTGCCAGCAGTGTTGGGTTGAAGGCGGTGAGCACAGATACGCAGTATTTT. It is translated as CASSVGLKAVSTDTQYF.

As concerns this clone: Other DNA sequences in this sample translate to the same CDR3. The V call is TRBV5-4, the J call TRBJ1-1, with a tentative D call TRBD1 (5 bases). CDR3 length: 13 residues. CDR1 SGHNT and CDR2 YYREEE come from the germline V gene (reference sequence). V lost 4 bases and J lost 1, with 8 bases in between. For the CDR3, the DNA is TGTGCCAGCAGCCTGCAGGGGAACACTGAAGCTTTCTTT. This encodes CASSLQGNTEAFF.

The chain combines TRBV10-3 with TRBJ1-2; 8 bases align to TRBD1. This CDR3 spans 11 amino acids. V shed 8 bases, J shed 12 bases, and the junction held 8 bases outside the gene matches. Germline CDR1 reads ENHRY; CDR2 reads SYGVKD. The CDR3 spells CAIQTGGKNTF. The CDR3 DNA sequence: TGTGCCATCCAAACAGGGGGGAAGAACACCTTC.

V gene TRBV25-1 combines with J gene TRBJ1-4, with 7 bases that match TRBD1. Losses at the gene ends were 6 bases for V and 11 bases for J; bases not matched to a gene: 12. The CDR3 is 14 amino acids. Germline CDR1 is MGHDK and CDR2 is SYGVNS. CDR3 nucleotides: TGTGCCAGCAGCGCGGACAGGACCTCAATTAAACTGTTTTTT. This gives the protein CASSADRTSIKLFF.

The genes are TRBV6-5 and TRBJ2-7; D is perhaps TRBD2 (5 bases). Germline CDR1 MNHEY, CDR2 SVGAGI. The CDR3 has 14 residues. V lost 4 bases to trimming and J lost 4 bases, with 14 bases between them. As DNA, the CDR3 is TGTGCCAGCAGTTCCTTACTAGTAAGGTACGAGCAGTACTTC. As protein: CASSSLLVRYEQYF.

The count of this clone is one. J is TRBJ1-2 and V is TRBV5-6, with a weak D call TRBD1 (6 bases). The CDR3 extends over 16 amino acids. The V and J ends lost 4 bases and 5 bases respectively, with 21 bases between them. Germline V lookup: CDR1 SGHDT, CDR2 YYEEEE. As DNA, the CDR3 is TGTGCCAGCAGCGGCGGGGGGGCTCCACTTCGGTATGGCTACACCTTC. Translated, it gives CASSGGGAPLRYGYTF.

CDR3 nucleotides: TGTGCCAGTAGTATCCCCCCACTTACTAATGAGCAGTTCTTC. As protein: CASSIPPLTNEQFF. The J gene is TRBJ2-1, the V gene TRBV19; the D is unclear. The CDR3 sequence is 14 residues long. The ends were cut back, 3 bases at V and 7 bases at J, with 13 bases in the middle. The V gene's germline CDR1 is LNHDA and CDR2 SQIVND (reference sequence).

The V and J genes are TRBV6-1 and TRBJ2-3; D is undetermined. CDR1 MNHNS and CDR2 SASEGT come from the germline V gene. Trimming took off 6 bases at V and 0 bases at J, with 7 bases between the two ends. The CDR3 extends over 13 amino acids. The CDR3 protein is CASSHYSTDTQYF. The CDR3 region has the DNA TGTGCCAGCAGCCACTACAGCACAGATACGCAGTATTTT.

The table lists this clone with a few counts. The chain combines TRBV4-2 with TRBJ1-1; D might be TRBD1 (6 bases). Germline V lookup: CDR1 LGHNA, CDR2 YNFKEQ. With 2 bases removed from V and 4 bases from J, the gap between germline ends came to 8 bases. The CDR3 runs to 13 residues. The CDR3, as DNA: TGTGCCAGCAGCCAACAGGGGTTCACTGAAGCTTTCTTT. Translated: CASSQQGFTEAFF.

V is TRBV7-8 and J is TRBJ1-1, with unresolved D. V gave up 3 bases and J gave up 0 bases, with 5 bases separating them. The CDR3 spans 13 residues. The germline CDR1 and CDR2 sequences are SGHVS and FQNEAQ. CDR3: CASSFEMNTEAFF. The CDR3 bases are TGTGCCAGCAGCTTTGAAATGAACACTGAAGCTTTCTTT.

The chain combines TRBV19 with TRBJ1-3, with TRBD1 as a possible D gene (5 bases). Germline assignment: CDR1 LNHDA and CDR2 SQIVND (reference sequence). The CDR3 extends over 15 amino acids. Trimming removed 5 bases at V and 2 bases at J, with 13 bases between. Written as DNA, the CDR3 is TGTGCCAGTAGTCCCCAGGGCGCAGCTGGAAACACCATATATTTT. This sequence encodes CASSPQGAAGNTIYF.

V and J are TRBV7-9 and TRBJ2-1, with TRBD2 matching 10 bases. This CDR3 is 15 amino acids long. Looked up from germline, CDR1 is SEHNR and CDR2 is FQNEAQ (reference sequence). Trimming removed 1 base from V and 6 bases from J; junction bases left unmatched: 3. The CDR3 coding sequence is TGTGCCAGCAGCTTAGTAGCGGGAGGTTCCAATGAGCAGTTCTTC. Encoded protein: CASSLVAGGSNEQFF.

In DNA, the CDR3 is TGTGCCAGCTCTCCAGGAGGGGAGGGTTGGACTGAAGCTTTCTTT. It yields the protein CASSPGGEGWTEAFF. The chain links TRBV18 to TRBJ1-1; weak D call: TRBD1 (5 bases). Trimming cost V 6 bases and J 5 bases, with 19 bases left between them. Per the germline V gene, CDR1 is KGHSH and CDR2 is LQKENI. The CDR3 has 15 amino acids.

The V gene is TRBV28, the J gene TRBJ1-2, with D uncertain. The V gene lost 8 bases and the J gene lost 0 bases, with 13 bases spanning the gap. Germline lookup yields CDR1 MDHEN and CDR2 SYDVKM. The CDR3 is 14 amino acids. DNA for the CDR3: TGTGCCAGCGGCCGGGTTGGGGCTAACTATGGCTACACCTTC. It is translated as CASGRVGANYGYTF.

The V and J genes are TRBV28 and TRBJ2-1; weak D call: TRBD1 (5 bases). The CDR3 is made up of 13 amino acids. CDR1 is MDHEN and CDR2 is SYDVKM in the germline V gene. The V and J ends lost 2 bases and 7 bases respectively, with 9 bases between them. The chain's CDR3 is CASSLIAGNEQFF. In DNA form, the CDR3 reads TGTGCCAGCAGTTTAATCGCAGGGAATGAGCAGTTCTTC.

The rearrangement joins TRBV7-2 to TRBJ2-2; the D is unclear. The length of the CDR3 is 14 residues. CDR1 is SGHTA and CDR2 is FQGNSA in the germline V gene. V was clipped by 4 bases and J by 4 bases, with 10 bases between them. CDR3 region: CASSYERVTGELFF. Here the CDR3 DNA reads TGTGCCAGCAGCTATGAGAGAGTCACCGGGGAGCTGTTTTTT.